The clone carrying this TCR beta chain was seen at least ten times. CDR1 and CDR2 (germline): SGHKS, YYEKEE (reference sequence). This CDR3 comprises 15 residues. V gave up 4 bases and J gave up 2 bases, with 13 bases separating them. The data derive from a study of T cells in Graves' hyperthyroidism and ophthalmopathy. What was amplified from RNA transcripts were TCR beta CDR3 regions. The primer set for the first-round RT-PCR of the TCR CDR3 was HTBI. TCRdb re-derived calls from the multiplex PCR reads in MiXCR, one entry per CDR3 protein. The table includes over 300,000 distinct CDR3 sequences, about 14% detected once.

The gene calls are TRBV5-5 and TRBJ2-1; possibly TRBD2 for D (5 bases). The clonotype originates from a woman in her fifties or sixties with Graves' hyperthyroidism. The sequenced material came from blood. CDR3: CASSPWEAAYNEQFF. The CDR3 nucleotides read TGTGCCAGCAGCCCCTGGGAAGCGGCCTACAATGAGCAGTTCTTC.